The next 14 T cell receptor beta chains were all read from a single sample in a study of radiotherapy plus CTLA-4 blockade in lung cancer. Only in-frame clones appear in the TCRdb table, and some are missing; sequencing was by immunoSEQ multiplex PCR. Of around 90,000 clones listed, about 80% are singletons. Sequencing was performed on peripheral blood, taken from a patient treated with radiotherapy plus ipilimumab. The receptors originated from a human donor with non-small cell lung cancer who had stable disease on radiotherapy plus ipilimumab.

This chain links TRBV5-1 with TRBJ2-5, with D perhaps given as TRBD1 or TRBD2 (5 bases each). Trimming cost V 2 bases and J 5 bases, with 13 bases left between them. Germline CDR1 SGHRS, CDR2 YFSETQ. The CDR3 consists of 14 residues. The CDR3 coding sequence is TGCGCCAGCAGCTTTGGAGGTTGGGGCGAGACCCAGTACTTC. It is translated as CASSFGGWGETQYF.

The genes are TRBV7-6 and TRBJ2-2; D is unclear. V gave up 1 base and J gave up 6 bases, with 9 bases separating them. Germline values: CDR1 SGHVS, CDR2 FNYEAQ. This CDR3 is built from 14 residues. The CDR3 sequence is CASSLVVGAGELFF. As DNA, the CDR3 is TGTGCCAGCAGCTTAGTTGTGGGTGCCGGGGAGCTGTTTTTT.

This clone has only one observation. The CDR3, as DNA: TGTGCCAGCAGCCTAGGGACAGGGAACTACGAGCAGTACTTC. As protein: CASSLGTGNYEQYF. V usage is TRBV9 and J usage is TRBJ2-7; TRBD1 agrees at 9 bases. Germline assignment: CDR1 SGDLS and CDR2 YYNGEE. J was trimmed by 3 bases and V by 4 bases; bases with no gene match: 5. The CDR3 contains 14 residues.

The J gene is TRBJ1-3, the V gene TRBV29-1; D is undetermined. V was clipped by 0 bases and J by 0 bases, with 15 bases between them. The CDR3 covers 17 residues. Germline V gene sequence: CDR1 SQVTM, CDR2 ANQGSEA. CDR3 sequence reads: CSVEDPFGPSSGNTIYF. The CDR3 region has the DNA TGCAGCGTTGAAGATCCATTTGGACCGAGCTCTGGAAACACCATATATTTT.

This sequence joins TRBV15 and TRBJ2-1, with TRBD2 identical over 7 bases. Germline V CDR1 and CDR2: LNHNV, YYDKDF (reference sequence). The V and J ends lost 4 bases and 8 bases, in that order; junction bases with no gene match: 5. The CDR3 extends over 13 amino acids. CDR3 bases: TGTGCCACCAGCACCCGGCTAGCGGATGAGCAGTTCTTC. As protein: CATSTRLADEQFF.

This clone appeared a few times. The rearrangement links TRBV5-6 to TRBJ2-2; D may be TRBD1 (6 bases). The V and J ends lost 2 bases and 1 base respectively, with 12 bases between them. CDR3 length: 16 amino acids. Germline values: CDR1 SGHDT, CDR2 YYEEEE. The CDR3 region is CASSFGNRVNTGELFF. The CDR3, as DNA: TGTGCCAGCAGCTTCGGAAACAGGGTGAACACCGGGGAGCTGTTTTTT.

This chain joins TRBV28 and TRBJ2-1; no clear D gene. This CDR3 contains 17 residues. Germline lookup yields CDR1 MDHEN and CDR2 SYDVKM. V lost 4 bases to trimming and J lost 0 bases, with 16 bases between them. The CDR3 bases are TGTGCCAGCAGTTCCTCGACATGGGTGCCCTCCTACAATGAGCAGTTCTTC. It translates to CASSSSTWVPSYNEQFF.

Details on this clone: Other DNA sequences of this sample code for an identical CDR3. This sequence joins TRBV10-2 and TRBJ2-1, with 7 bases aligning to TRBD2. Germline trimming cut 3 bases from V and 6 bases from J; bases unmatched to any gene: 2. The germline V gene encodes CDR1 WSHSY and CDR2 SAAADI. The CDR3 totals 13 residues. CDR3 sequence: CASSDSSGNEQFF. DNA of the CDR3: TGCGCCAGCAGTGACTCTAGCGGCAATGAGCAGTTCTTC.

The genes are TRBV28 and TRBJ2-1; D is unclear. CDR3 length: 13 amino acids. Deletions cut 6 bases from V and 10 bases from J, with 16 bases between. The germline V gene encodes CDR1 MDHEN and CDR2 SYDVKM. For the CDR3, the DNA is TGTGCCAGCAGGGGATCTCCCCACCCCGAGCAGTTCTTC. Its translation: CASRGSPHPEQFF.

V is TRBV11-3 and J is TRBJ2-7, with a weak D call TRBD2 (5 bases). This CDR3 is built from 15 residues. Trimming took off 1 base at V and 0 bases at J, with 10 bases between the two ends. In germline, CDR1 is SGHNT, CDR2 YENEEA. The chain's CDR3 is CASSLGGSSSYEQYF. The CDR3 nucleotides read TGTGCCAGCAGCTTAGGAGGGAGTAGCTCCTACGAGCAGTACTTC.

This chain joins TRBV4-1 and TRBJ1-4, with TRBD1 as a possible D gene (6 bases). CDR1 is MGHRA, CDR2 YSYEKL, per germline. V lost 2 bases, J lost 5 bases, and 15 bases lay in between. CDR3 length equals 16 residues. CDR3 amino acids: CASSQNEQGMNEKLFF. The DNA of the CDR3 is TGCGCCAGCAGCCAAAACGAACAGGGAATGAATGAAAAACTGTTTTTT.

The chain combines TRBV5-6 with TRBJ2-1, with a tentative D call TRBD1 (5 bases). The V end lost 6 bases, the J end lost 1 base, and 14 bases lay between the germline ends. Germline V gene lookup returns CDR1 SGHDT and CDR2 YYEEEE. CDR3 length equals 15 residues. CDR3 region: CASNFRVQSYNEQFF. DNA for the CDR3: TGTGCCAGCAACTTCAGGGTACAGTCCTACAATGAGCAGTTCTTC.

This chain connects TRBV5-4 to TRBJ2-7; 7 bases are shared with TRBD2. The V segment lost 2 bases and the J segment 5 bases; nucleotides outside the gene matches: 7. This CDR3 has 14 amino acids. Germline V gene lookup returns CDR1 SGHNT and CDR2 YYREEE (reference sequence). CDR3 nucleotide sequence: TGTGCCAGCAGCTTTCGCGGGGGAGGGAACGAGCAGTACTTC. Translated: CASSFRGGGNEQYF.

V gene TRBV19 combines with J gene TRBJ2-2, with 10 bases that match TRBD1. Germline values: CDR1 LNHDA, CDR2 SQIVND (reference sequence). The CDR3 sequence is 16 residues long. J was trimmed by 5 bases and V by 9 bases; bases with no gene match: 12. The CDR3 DNA reads TGTGCCAGCGGTTTAATCGGGACAGGGGTGACCGGGGAGCTGTTTTTT. This encodes CASGLIGTGVTGELFF.